The sequence of this T cell receptor (beta chain) was determined in a study of blood T cell repertoires in COVID-19. As for the study in general: The study drew acute and convalescent COVID-19 samples from the United States, Italy and Spain. T cells, B-cell-depleted T cells, or PBMCs supplied cDNA or gDNA.

This CDR3 spans 17 amino acids. V lost 1 base and J 5 bases, leaving 18 bases between the germline ends. Germline values: CDR1 SGHTA, CDR2 FQGNSA. Per the original methods: The assay estimated nucleated cells by amplifying reference gene primers. Assay used: immunoSEQ multiplex PCR; TCRdb lists only in-frame clones, some missing. V, J and clone size are taken as reported in that table, and D and trimming were inferred from the DNA itself. The profile shows under 300,000 clones, less than 85% of them singletons. Those enrolled in Seattle joined during active infection and were followed longitudinally afterward.

Sample: peripheral blood. The rearrangement uses TRBV7-2 and TRBJ1-5, with a tentative D call TRBD1 (5 bases). This TCR was recovered from a human donor with COVID-19, enrolled during active disease. The donor label of this sample is uncertain. The CDR3 reads CASSLVNSWGTDQPQHF. CDR3 DNA sequence: TGTGCCAGCAGCTTAGTTAATTCGTGGGGCACGGATCAGCCCCAGCATTTT.